This T cell receptor beta chain was identified during a study of long-term antiretroviral therapy in people with HIV (dated by TCRdb to 2021 to 2024). A note on the overall study: The earliest samples were collected approximately a decade before the 2015 WHO recommendation for immediate ART, a period when ART was typically delayed until CD4 counts fell. A total of fewer than 200 cryopreserved PBMC samples were contributed to the cohort by 30 adults with confirmed HIV infection, with samples collected serially over a mean of roughly six years (range 1-12). No cross-contamination during QIAcube processing was seen in test extractions of a monoclonal T-cell line run alongside about 33 polyclonal samples. Of the approximately 28 participants with HIV, about a dozen were female. This retrospective serial study examined whether starting ART and sustained HIV suppression were associated with changes in the composition and diversity of the TRB repertoire in peripheral blood.

The V end gives up 0 bases and the J end 2 bases, leaving 0 bases in the junction not matched to a gene. The CDR3 holds 14 amino acids from the cysteine to the phenylalanine. The CDR3 DNA has 42 bases and is translated from base 1. In the germline V gene, CDR1 corresponds to SGDLS and CDR2 to YYNGEE. Here is what the overall study found, with its caveats: Because pre-ART samples had limited cell numbers, profiling was done on unsorted PBMC rather than on sorted CD4+ and CD8+ T cells. The samples were dated from about 2003 to 2018, and the ART regimens that were used may be less effective than current ART regimens. The repertoire was dominated across all time points by expanded TRB clones identified before ART initiation, although this dominance was seen to fluctuate and to decrease in many PLHIV after ART. A significant increase in TRB diversity was found to be associated with ART initiation, although TRB diversity was observed to remain significantly below that of transplant donor controls even after long-term ART. Limited PBMC availability meant only the TCR beta chain was sequenced, without alpha chain pairing. Inferences about post-ART repertoire changes were limited because no data were available on ART adherence, viral resistance or therapy changes. CDR3 length ranges in HIV repertoires were narrower than in controls, and network structure suggested an antigen-experienced repertoire with only a slight naive shift after ART.

The immunoSEQ hsTCRB v3.0 assay was used at survey level resolution to sequence the TRB variable region. TRB sequencing targeted a depth of about 35,000-55,000 T-cell genomes per sample. An Illumina MiSeq with a v3 150-cycle kit was used to sequence the pooled TRB libraries. From the authors' description of their analysis: Repertoire analysis was performed in R inside a reproducible Nextflow workflow that covered QC, data transformation and analysis. LymphoSeq2, an R package for exploring AIRR-Seq data, was used to implement custom analyses. A handful of samples that produced fewer than 5000 total TRB sequences were removed, so fewer than 200 HIV repertoires were analyzed. Among the roughly 190 retained HIV repertoires, 59 were collected before ART initiation and 120 to 140 after ART initiation. Each repertoire was downsampled to 5000 TRB nucleotide sequences, and summary statistics were averaged across 100 downsampling iterations. Only TRB sequences with CDR3 regions of at least seven amino acids were retained for analysis. Diversity was measured with a Shannon entropy-derived clonality score and the Gini coefficient. In the repertoire networks, any two of the top 5000 CDR3 amino acid sequences were linked whenever the two sequences differed by an edit distance of one. For TRB CDR3 amino acid sequences, GLIPH2 was used to predict antigen specificity groups and MHC restriction. CDR3 amino acid sequences were matched against VDJdb and McPAS-TCR to flag known CMV, EBV, HIV or tissue antigen associations. Pre-ART, post-ART and control groups were compared with Wilcoxon signed-rank tests and Holm-Bonferroni correction. In TCRdb, the immuneACCESS table is reduced to in-frame sequences with V and J assigned. These tables do not hold every clone; where another copy was compared, an unresolved V gene accounts for under half, and the others remain unexplained. V and J calls and clone size come straight from that table; D and trimming were deduced from the DNA. Recorded for this sample are roughly 17,000 clones; 78% of them occurred a single time. The ten largest clones add up to about 13% of the sample.

Only a few counts were recorded for this clone. It lacks a known antigen. No much larger clonotype is one base removed from it; base qualities were not supplied. To be included, a participant needed at least one PBMC sample from before ART initiation plus at least two post-ART samples. All participants with HIV were treated in the United States of America. Cryopreserved samples of about 1-11 million PBMC were thawed and washed before DNA extraction. At the time of the earliest PBMC sample, participants with HIV were aged between roughly 23 and 60 years. PBMC samples from each participant spanned 1-4 timepoints before ART initiation and 2-8 timepoints after ART initiation, with a median of 7 samples. Serial HIV viral load, CD4+ T-cell count, ART history and demographic data were obtained for every participant. Using a Qiagen kit on a QIAcube, genomic DNA was extracted from unsorted PBMC, with samples processed in batches of 12.

The receptor was derived from a woman aged 45 to 65 with HIV. The chain links TRBV9 with TRBJ2-7; TRBD1 aligns with 9 central bases. Sequenced here: unsorted PBMCs, sampled 0.3 years after starting antiretroviral therapy. CDR3 protein: CASSVGTGAYEQYF. The DNA sequence is as follows: TGTGCCAGCAGCGTAGGGACAGGGGCCTACGAGCAGTACTTC.